These 26 T cell receptor beta chains share one sample of origin, sequenced in a study of OX40 agonist ivuxolimab in advanced cancers. Generated by immunoSEQ multiplex PCR, the TCRdb table keeps only in-frame clones and is missing some. This table has 55,000 to 65,000 clones, 70% to 90% appearing once. The material sequenced was CD4+ or CD8+ T cells sorted from blood, taken in a trial of the OX40 agonist ivuxolimab. The source is an adult with an advanced solid tumor such as melanoma, head and neck, liver or kidney cancer.

The CDR3, as DNA: TGTGCCAGCACCCCCGGACAGGGGTACAATGAGCAGTTCTTC. Translating it yields CASTPGQGYNEQFF. The chain uses TRBV6-5 and TRBJ2-1; TRBD1 matches at 9 bases. The germline V gene has CDR1 MNHEY and CDR2 SVGAGI. The CDR3 runs to 14 residues. V dropped 7 bases and J dropped 4; count of bases not matched to a gene: 5.

A few counts support this clone. The chain joins TRBV7-9 to TRBJ1-4; 8 bases are shared with TRBD1. Per the germline V gene, CDR1 is SEHNR and CDR2 is FQNEAQ (reference sequence). The CDR3 contains 18 residues. J was trimmed by 8 bases and V by 4 bases; bases with no gene match: 18. CDR3 coding DNA: TGTGCCAGCAGCTCCCCCCGGACAGGGCCCCTTTTGAAGGAAAAACTGTTTTTT. It is translated as CASSSPRTGPLLKEKLFF.

The gene calls are TRBV29-1 and TRBJ2-1, with 11 nucleotides matching TRBD1. CDR3 size: 14 residues. The germline V gene encodes CDR1 SQVTM and CDR2 ANQGSEA. J lost 5 bases, V lost 5 bases, and 5 bases had no gene match. This chain's CDR3 is CSVRGTGGHNEQFF. Here the CDR3 DNA reads TGCAGCGTTCGAGGGACAGGGGGTCACAATGAGCAGTTCTTC.

The chain couples TRBV10-3 to TRBJ1-5; possible D gene TRBD1, 6 bases. The CDR3 length is 14 residues. CDR1 and CDR2 from the germline V gene are ENHRY and SYGVKD. The germline V and J ends were trimmed by 4 bases and 5 bases, with 12 bases remaining between them. The CDR3 sequence: CAISGGARDQPQHF. In DNA form, the CDR3 reads TGTGCCATCAGTGGGGGGGCACGGGATCAGCCCCAGCATTTT.

This chain links TRBV11-1 with TRBJ2-7; 7 positions match TRBD1. The junction had 6 bases not matched to a gene; V was cut back by 5 bases and J by 2 bases. Germline CDR1 reads SGHAT; CDR2 reads FQDESV (reference sequence). The CDR3 is 14 residues long. The CDR3 spells CASSLDRLTYEQYF. Here the CDR3 DNA reads TGTGCCAGCAGCCTGGACAGGCTTACCTACGAGCAGTACTTC.

The V call is TRBV19, the J call TRBJ2-7; TRBD1 matches 9 bases. The CDR3 is 16 residues long. Per the germline V gene, CDR1 is LNHDA and CDR2 is SQIVND (reference sequence). V lost 4 bases and J lost 2; bases outside the gene matches: 9. CDR3: CASSTSGTGPAYEQYF. In DNA form, the CDR3 reads TGTGCCAGTAGTACATCTGGGACAGGGCCGGCCTACGAGCAGTACTTC.

This chain's CDR3 is CASSLRWNTEAFF. CDR3 in DNA: TGTGCCAGTAGTTTACGTTGGAACACTGAAGCTTTCTTT. The rearrangement links TRBV19 to TRBJ1-1, with D unclear. Germline CDR1 reads LNHDA; CDR2 reads SQIVND (reference sequence). Deletions cut 5 bases from V and 1 base from J, with 8 bases between. This CDR3 contains 13 residues.

The V and J genes are TRBV11-2 and TRBJ2-7; 9 nucleotides align to TRBD2. The CDR3 sequence is 14 residues long. The germline V gene encodes CDR1 SGHAT and CDR2 FQNNGV. The V gene end was trimmed by 4 bases and the J gene end by 0 bases; junction bases not matched to a gene: 1. The CDR3 coding sequence is TGTGCCAGCAGCTCGGGACTAGCCTCCTACGAGCAGTACTTC. This encodes CASSSGLASYEQYF.

The chain links TRBV11-2 to TRBJ2-3, with 8 bases fitting TRBD2. Trimming cost V 5 bases and J 2 bases; bases outside gene matches: 12. Per the germline V gene, CDR1 is SGHAT and CDR2 is FQNNGV. The CDR3 is 17 residues long. The CDR3 here is CASSRAGAELSTDTQYF. The DNA for the CDR3 is TGTGCCAGCAGCCGAGCGGGGGCCGAGCTTTCCACAGATACGCAGTATTTT.

The CDR3 region has the DNA TGTGCCAGCAGCCCGGGACGGGGGAGCGTTACGGTGACCCAGTACTTC. Translating gives CASSPGRGSVTVTQYF. The chain carries TRBV5-4 and TRBJ2-5, with a possible D match to TRBD2 (6 bases). V dropped 4 bases and J dropped 7 bases, with 23 bases sitting between them. The CDR3 sequence is 16 residues long. Per the germline V gene, CDR1 is SGHNT and CDR2 is YYREEE (reference sequence).

This clone was observed a single time. V usage is TRBV6-5 and J usage is TRBJ2-7; 7 bases fit TRBD2. Per the germline V gene, CDR1 is MNHEY and CDR2 is SVGAGI. The CDR3 has 12 amino acids. The junction had 3 bases not matched to a gene; V was cut back by 8 bases and J by 2 bases. This chain's CDR3 is CASGRAPYEQYF. The CDR3 bases are TGTGCCAGCGGGAGGGCTCCCTACGAGCAGTACTTC.

The chain combines TRBV21-1 with TRBJ1-4; the D call of TRBD1 is as the table states it, not checked on the DNA. TRBV21-1 is a listed pseudogene. CDR3 size: 15 residues. The CDR3 DNA is TGTGCCAGCAGCAAACCTCGACACAGGATTGAAAAACTGTTTTTT. Its translation: CASSKPRHRIEKLFF.

CDR3 sequence reads: CASSRGARGSLKDGYTF. The CDR3 DNA reads TGTGCCAGCAGCCGAGGGGCACGGGGTAGCTTAAAAGATGGCTACACCTTC. The chain is built from TRBV7-8 and TRBJ1-2, with TRBD1 as a possible D gene (5 bases). In germline, CDR1 is SGHVS, CDR2 FQNEAQ. V gave up 5 bases and J gave up 6 bases, with 25 bases separating them. This CDR3 is 17 amino acids long.

The sample holds a few counts of this clone. The chain carries TRBV11-1 and TRBJ2-1; D call uncertain. Germline assignment: CDR1 SGHAT and CDR2 FQDESV (reference sequence). Trimming left V 7 bases short and J 7 bases short, with 8 bases between. This CDR3 comprises 11 residues. CDR3 sequence reads: CASKTENEQFF. In DNA, the CDR3 is TGTGCCAGCAAGACCGAGAATGAGCAGTTCTTC.

This chain connects TRBV19 to TRBJ2-1, with 16 bases matching TRBD2. Germline values: CDR1 LNHDA, CDR2 SQIVND (reference sequence). V gave up 7 bases and J gave up 15 bases; unmatched junction bases: 9. This CDR3 contains 14 residues. This CDR3 reads CASMTGLAGGLPFF. The CDR3 nucleotides are TGTGCCAGTATGACGGGACTAGCGGGGGGGCTCCCGTTCTTC. The whole variable domain, filled in from reference TRBV19 and TRBJ2-1, reads DGGITQSPKYLFRKEGQNVTLSCEQNLNHDAMYWYRQDPGQGLRLIYYSQIVNDFQKGDIAEGYSVSREKKESFPLTVTSAQKNPTAFYLCASMTGLAGGLPFFGPGTRLTVL.

The CDR3 here is CASSEPRRDTGELFF. The CDR3 DNA reads TGTGCCAGCTCGGAACCTAGGCGGGACACCGGGGAGCTGTTTTTT. The chain uses TRBV28 and TRBJ2-2, with D possibly TRBD2 on 5 matching bases. Per germline, CDR1 MDHEN and CDR2 SYDVKM. Between the trimmed V and J ends, which lost 8 bases and 3 bases, there was a span of 16 bases. The CDR3 is 15 amino acids.

This rearrangement joins TRBV6-5 to TRBJ1-5, with a possible D match to TRBD1 (5 bases). Trimming pared 8 bases from V and 0 bases from J, leaving 14 bases between. From germline, CDR1 is MNHEY and CDR2 SVGAGI. The CDR3 is made up of 15 amino acids. CDR3 bases: TGTGCCAGCCGGGGGTCGGACGGTAGCAATCAGCCCCAGCATTTT. Translating it yields CASRGSDGSNQPQHF.

CDR3 bases: TGTGCCAGCAGTGGGAGTGGGGGGATTGAGCAGTTCTTC. It yields the protein CASSGSGGIEQFF. The chain joins TRBV2 to TRBJ2-1, with a possible D match to TRBD2 (6 bases). The CDR3 is 13 amino acids. Deletions cut 4 bases from V and 9 bases from J, with 13 bases between. Germline-derived CDR1 and CDR2 are SNHLY and FYNNEI.

The chain is built from TRBV6-1 and TRBJ2-3; the D is unclear. CDR3 length equals 15 residues. Trimming left V 6 bases short and J 2 bases short, with 15 bases between. The V gene's germline CDR1 is MNHNS and CDR2 SASEGT. The CDR3 loop is CASRMIKALTDTQYF. CDR3 nucleotides: TGTGCCAGCAGAATGATCAAGGCCCTCACAGATACGCAGTATTTT.

This chain uses TRBV6-1 with TRBJ1-2; TRBD1 agrees at 8 bases. The germline CDR1 and CDR2 sequences are MNHNS and SASEGT. V lost 7 bases and J lost 8; bases outside the gene matches: 9. This CDR3 region has 13 residues. The CDR3 region is CASTLGDRSGYTF. CDR3 DNA: TGTGCCAGCACCCTAGGGGACAGGTCCGGCTACACCTTC.

CDR3 in amino acids: CASSDGTYYGYTF. DNA for the CDR3: TGTGCCAGCAGTGATGGGACCTACTATGGCTACACCTTC. The gene calls are TRBV6-1 and TRBJ1-2; D perhaps matches TRBD1 (5 bases). The V end lost 3 bases, the J end lost 3 bases, and 8 bases lay between the germline ends. Germline V gene data show CDR1 as MNHNS and CDR2 as SASEGT. The CDR3 covers 13 residues.

J is TRBJ1-1 and V is TRBV29-1; no firm D call. CDR3 length equals 11 residues. Deletions cut 6 bases from V and 4 bases from J, with 9 bases between. Germline values: CDR1 SQVTM, CDR2 ANQGSEA. In DNA form, the CDR3 reads TGCAGCGTCGGAGGACTCACTGAAGCTTTCTTT. Protein product: CSVGGLTEAFF.

The genes are TRBV28 and TRBJ2-4; D unclear. CDR1 and CDR2 (germline): MDHEN, SYDVKM. The CDR3 runs to 16 residues. V was shortened by 7 bases and J by 0 bases, with 16 bases between the two germline ends. The CDR3 DNA is TGTGCCAGCACCCCGACCCCAACCTTAGCCAAAAACATTCAGTACTTC. Translation: CASTPTPTLAKNIQYF.

V is TRBV18 and J is TRBJ2-5; D is perhaps TRBD2 (6 bases). The CDR3 covers 13 residues. With 5 bases removed from V and 0 bases from J, the gap between germline ends came to 7 bases. In germline, CDR1 is KGHSH, CDR2 LQKENI. The CDR3 DNA reads as TGTGCCAGCTCAGGGGGGAACCAAGAGACCCAGTACTTC. It codes for CASSGGNQETQYF.

The V call is TRBV6-5, the J call TRBJ2-5, with 8 bases fitting TRBD1. Germline CDR1 reads MNHEY; CDR2 reads SVGAGI. Trimming removed 0 bases from V and 7 bases from J; junction bases left unmatched: 10. The CDR3 spans 16 residues. CDR3 sequence: CASSYSRTGPVGTQYF. CDR3 sequence (DNA): TGTGCCAGCAGTTACTCGAGGACAGGGCCGGTGGGGACCCAGTACTTC.

This chain links TRBV28 with TRBJ2-7; possibly TRBD1 for D (6 bases). Trimming pared 3 bases from V and 1 base from J, leaving 10 bases between. CDR3 length: 14 residues. The germline V gene encodes CDR1 MDHEN and CDR2 SYDVKM. The CDR3 sequence: CASSFLGGSYEQYF. CDR3 coding DNA: TGTGCCAGCAGTTTTCTAGGGGGTTCCTACGAGCAGTACTTC.